The 9 T cell receptor beta chains below come from one sample, sequenced in a study of blood T cell repertoires in COVID-19. Sequenced by immunoSEQ multiplex PCR; TCRdb stores in-frame clones only, minus some. The sample has roughly 100,000 clones, 70% to 90% seen once. Specimen: peripheral blood. These receptors all come from a man in his fifties with active COVID-19.

The rearrangement links TRBV2 to TRBJ2-3; D might be TRBD2 (5 bases). V dropped 4 bases and J dropped 10 bases, with 9 bases sitting between them. Looked up from germline, CDR1 is SNHLY and CDR2 is FYNNEI. This CDR3 comprises 11 residues. The CDR3 spells CASSAEGPQYF. CDR3 nucleotides: TGTGCCAGCAGTGCCGAGGGCCCGCAGTATTTT.

The J gene is TRBJ1-5, the V gene TRBV21-1; the tabulated D call, TRBD1, remains unverified against the DNA. TRBV21-1 corresponds to a pseudogene. The CDR3 runs to 14 residues. The CDR3: CASSKYRLNQPQHF. DNA of the CDR3: TGTGCCAGCAGCAAGTACAGGCTCAATCAGCCCCAGCATTTT.

The chain links TRBV20-1 to TRBJ2-1, with TRBD2 matching 12 bases. V gave up 3 bases and J gave up 1 base; unmatched junction bases: 7. Germline V gene lookup returns CDR1 DFQATT and CDR2 SNEGSKA (reference sequence). This CDR3 comprises 17 residues. Here the CDR3 reads CSASPSGGAVSYNEQFF. The CDR3, as DNA: TGCAGTGCTAGTCCTAGCGGGGGGGCCGTTTCCTACAATGAGCAGTTCTTC.

The chain couples TRBV30 to TRBJ2-5; weak D call: TRBD2 (6 bases). The CDR3 runs to 12 residues. Germline-derived CDR1 and CDR2 are GTSNPN and SVGIG (reference sequence). Trimming removed 4 bases at V and 4 bases at J, with 10 bases between. The CDR3, as DNA: TGTGCCTGGAATAGGCGGGGAGAGACCCAGTACTTC. It yields the protein CAWNRRGETQYF. The entire variable domain, with the rest obtained from reference TRBV30 and TRBJ2-5, is as follows: SQTIHQWPATLVQPVGSPLSLECTVEGTSNPNLYWYRQAAGRGLQLLFYSVGIGQISSEVPQNLSASRPQDRQFILSSKKLLLSDSGFYLCAWNRRGETQYFGPGTRLLVL.

V is TRBV7-2 and J is TRBJ2-6; D might be TRBD1 (6 bases). Germline V gene sequence: CDR1 SGHTA, CDR2 FQGNSA. The CDR3 consists of 14 residues. Trimming stripped 8 bases from V and 0 bases from J, with 8 bases between. In nucleotides, the CDR3 is TGTGCCAGCCCCAGGGGCTCTGGGGCCAACGTCCTGACTTTC. Protein sequence: CASPRGSGANVLTF.

CDR3 nucleotides: TGTGCCAGCAGCTTTCTGGGGGGGGACAATGAGCAGTTCTTC. Translation gives CASSFLGGDNEQFF. V is TRBV5-4 and J is TRBJ2-1, with 7 bases matching TRBD2. CDR3 size: 14 residues. V gave up 2 bases and J gave up 5 bases; unmatched junction bases: 4. Germline CDR1 and CDR2: SGHNT and YYREEE (reference sequence).

The V gene is TRBV6-4, the J gene TRBJ2-1, with 10 bases aligning to TRBD2. The trim removed 4 bases at V and 6 bases at J, leaving 6 bases unmatched. Germline CDR1 is MRHNA and CDR2 is SNTAGT. This CDR3 is built from 15 residues. As DNA, the CDR3 is TGTGCCAGCAGTGTCGGGCTAGCGGGGGTCAATGAGCAGTTCTTC. Translating it yields CASSVGLAGVNEQFF.

This sequence joins TRBV12-3 or TRBV12-4 and TRBJ2-1; no clear D gene. The CDR3 is 13 residues long. Trimming pared 5 bases from V and 8 bases from J, leaving 13 bases between. This CDR3 is CASSLPTEDEQFF. The CDR3 region has the DNA TGTGCCAGCAGTCTACCCACTGAGGATGAGCAGTTCTTC.

The rearrangement links TRBV3-1 (or the pseudogene TRBV3-2) to TRBJ1-2; D unresolved. The CDR3 contains 14 residues. V lost 0 bases and J lost 2, with 7 bases in between. Germline V gene data show CDR1 as LGHDT and CDR2 as YNNKEL (reference sequence). CDR3 coding DNA: TGTGCCAGCAGCCAAGAACTCCCAAACTATGGCTACACCTTC. This gives the protein CASSQELPNYGYTF.